This T cell receptor beta chain was found in a study of CD4+ T cells in melanoma. The trim removed 4 bases at V and 7 bases at J, leaving 4 bases unmatched. The CDR3 spans 13 residues. Germline V gene sequence: CDR1 WSHSY, CDR2 SAAADI. Method: immunoSEQ multiplex PCR; TCRdb's copy keeps in-frame clones and lacks some. Among 50,000 or so clones listed, about 91% were seen once. The sequence came from a human donor with melanoma. The J gene is TRBJ2-7, the V gene TRBV10-2, with 10 bases matching TRBD1. Sequencing was performed on peripheral blood. Here the CDR3 reads CASSGGQGWEQYF. CDR3 DNA: TGCGCCAGCAGTGGGGGACAGGGGTGGGAGCAGTACTTC.